The T cell receptor (beta chain) under discussion was sequenced for a study of blood T cell repertoires in COVID-19. Study background: The cDNA or gDNA used as material had been derived from T cells, B-cell-depleted T cells, or PBMCs.

In assigning cohorts, the study relied on participant-reported clinical history. The CDR3 has 15 amino acids. The V gene end was trimmed by 4 bases and the J gene end by 4 bases; junction bases not matched to a gene: 5. Germline V lookup: CDR1 LNHDA, CDR2 SQIVND (reference sequence). In the original workflow: By means of reference gene primer amplification, nucleated cell counts were estimated. Assay: immunoSEQ multiplex PCR; the TCRdb copy retains only in-frame clones and omits some. That table furnishes V, J and clone size, whereas the DNA furnished D and trimming. The table includes 250,000 to 300,000 clones, 75% to 95% detected once.

V and J are TRBV19 and TRBJ2-5, with 11 bases that match TRBD2. Material for sequencing was PBMCs or T cells enriched from blood (not recorded which). The clonotype comes from a woman in her 30s who had recovered from COVID-19. This CDR3 reads CASSTGLAGSETQYF. CDR3 DNA sequence: TGTGCCAGTAGTACCGGACTAGCGGGCTCAGAGACCCAGTACTTC.